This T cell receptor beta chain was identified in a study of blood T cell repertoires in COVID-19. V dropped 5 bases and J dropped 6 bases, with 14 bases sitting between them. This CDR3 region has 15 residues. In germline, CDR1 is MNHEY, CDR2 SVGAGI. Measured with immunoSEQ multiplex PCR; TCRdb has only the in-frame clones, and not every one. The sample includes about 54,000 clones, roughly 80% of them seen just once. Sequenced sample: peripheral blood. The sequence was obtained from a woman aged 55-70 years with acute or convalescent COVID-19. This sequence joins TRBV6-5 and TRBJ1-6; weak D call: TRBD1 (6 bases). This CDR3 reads CASSTTGDVNSPLHF. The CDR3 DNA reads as TGTGCCAGCAGTACGACAGGCGATGTTAATTCACCCCTCCACTTT.